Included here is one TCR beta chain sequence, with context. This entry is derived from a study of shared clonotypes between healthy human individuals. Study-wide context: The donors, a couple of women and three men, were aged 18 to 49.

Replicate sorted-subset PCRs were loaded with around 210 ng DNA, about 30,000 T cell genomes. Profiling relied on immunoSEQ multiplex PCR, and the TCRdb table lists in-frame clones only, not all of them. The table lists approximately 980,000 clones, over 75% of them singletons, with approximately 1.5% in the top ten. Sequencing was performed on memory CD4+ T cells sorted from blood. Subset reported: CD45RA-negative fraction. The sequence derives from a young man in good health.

The DNA for the CDR3 is TGTGCCAGCAGCCCCGGGTCCCCTAGCACAGATACGCAGTATTTT. Protein: CASSPGSPSTDTQYF. The chain uses TRBV11-2 and TRBJ2-3; D is unclear. The CDR3 is 15 residues long. Trimming cost V 5 bases and J 0 bases, with 12 bases left between them. Germline CDR1 is SGHAT and CDR2 is FQNNGV. The full variable domain, with the rest looked up from reference TRBV11-2 and TRBJ2-3, is EAGVAQSPRYKIIEKRQSVAFWCNPISGHATLYWYQQILGQGPKLLIQFQNNGVVDDSQLPKDRFSAERLKGVDSTLKIQPAKLEDSAVYLCASSPGSPSTDTQYFGPGTRLTVL.